This T cell receptor (beta chain) was captured by sequencing in a study of technical replicates of blood from a few donors. Sequencing used immunoSEQ multiplex PCR; TCRdb keeps in-frame clones, though not all of them. Of around 60,000 clones in the sample, 75% to 90% were seen once. The ends lost 4 bases at V and 2 bases at J; junction bases unmatched: 3. CDR3 length: 14 amino acids. CDR1 is LNHDA and CDR2 is SQIVND in the germline V gene (reference sequence). The receptor was derived from a human donor in good health. Some clones in this sample may be carry-over from other donors' samples. The genes are TRBV19 and TRBJ2-7, with TRBD1 matching 9 bases. Sequencing was done on a sample of PBMCs. Written as DNA, the CDR3 is TGTGCCAGTAGTACCCGGGACAGGGCCTACGAGCAGTACTTC. Translation: CASSTRDRAYEQYF.